This TCR beta chain was recorded in a study of blood T cell repertoires in COVID-19. Using immunoSEQ multiplex PCR, the repertoire was profiled, and TCRdb retains in-frame clones only, with some absent. Found here are approximately 100,000 clones, 70% to 90% of them singletons; the top ten hold approximately 4.9%. The sample consisted of peripheral blood. This receptor was obtained from a man between 65 and 79 years old with acute or convalescent COVID-19.

CDR3 region: CASSLLAGGRETQYF. The CDR3 region has the DNA TGTGCCAGCAGTCTTTTAGCGGGGGGCAGGGAGACCCAGTACTTC. This chain connects TRBV28 to TRBJ2-5, with 10 bases matching TRBD2. After removal of 5 bases from V and 5 bases from J, the junction contained 8 bases not matched to a gene. The CDR3 loop spans 15 amino acids. CDR1 and CDR2 (germline): MDHEN, SYDVKM.